Listed here are 17 T cell receptor beta chains from one sample, sequenced in a study of neurological immune-mediated disorders. Time point defined: longitudinal time-point 2. Using its own MiXCR run on the 5' RACE reads, TCRdb lists one record per CDR3 protein. The sample has 70,000 to 90,000 distinct CDR3 sequences; about 5.6% are singletons. The sample comprised PBMCs. The source is a woman aged 60-75 years with multiple sclerosis.

The rearrangement links TRBV29-1 to TRBJ1-3; D gene ambiguous. CDR3 length: 11 residues. The ends were cut back, 3 bases at V and 8 bases at J, with 8 bases in the middle. Looked up from germline, CDR1 is SQVTM and CDR2 is ANQGSEA. This chain's CDR3 is CSVDWLDTIYF. The CDR3 DNA is TGCAGCGTTGATTGGTTGGACACCATATATTTT.

About this clonotype: One end of the junction does not line up with germline, which may come from a read error. The J gene is TRBJ2-3, the V gene TRBV6-1; D ambiguous. The CDR3 runs 16 residues. Germline-derived CDR1 and CDR2 are MNHNS and SASEGT. The CDR3 DNA is TGTGCCAGCAGTGAAAGTTTACCTTTCCGCACAGATACACAGTATTTT. Translated, it gives CASSESLPFRTDTQYF.

This clonotype has just a few counts. This chain uses TRBV30 with TRBJ1-5; weak D call: TRBD1 (6 bases). The CDR3 is 17 amino acids. Germline CDR1 reads GTSNPN; CDR2 reads SVGIG (reference sequence). Trimming removed 3 bases from V and 2 bases from J, with 20 bases in between. The CDR3 nucleotides read TGTGCCTGGAGCGCAGGCCTGGTGGGGGCAGGCAATCAGCCCCAGCATTTT. Its translation: CAWSAGLVGAGNQPQHF.

In this sample, this clonotype turned up many times. The rearrangement uses TRBV7-9 and TRBJ2-7, with unresolved D. The V end was cut by 5 bases, the J end by 0 bases, with 14 bases between. This CDR3 region has 15 residues. The germline V gene encodes CDR1 SEHNR and CDR2 FQNEAQ (reference sequence). The CDR3 region is CASSQEGVRSYEQYF. For the CDR3, the DNA is TGTGCCAGCAGCCAGGAAGGCGTTCGCTCCTACGAGCAGTACTTC.

This clonotype was counted many times. The chain uses TRBV2 and TRBJ1-5; D is unresolved. The CDR3 is made up of 13 amino acids. Trimming cost V 7 bases and J 7 bases, with 14 bases left between them. Per germline, CDR1 SNHLY and CDR2 FYNNEI. CDR3 sequence reads: CASKPQIRQPQHF. Written as DNA, the CDR3 is TGTGCCAGCAAGCCCCAGATACGCCAGCCCCAGCATTTT.

Only a few counts were recorded for this clonotype. J is TRBJ1-1 and V is TRBV12-3 or TRBV12-4; no definite D call. The CDR3 spans 16 residues. Between the trimmed V and J ends, which lost 0 bases and 0 bases, there was a span of 11 bases. The CDR3 protein is CASSLAHGRMNTEAFF. In DNA form, the CDR3 reads TGTGCCAGCAGTTTAGCGCACGGACGTATGAACACTGAAGCTTTCTTT.

This clonotype was observed many times. The V gene is TRBV6-5, the J gene TRBJ1-4; D remains ambiguous. The CDR3 contains 17 residues. The V gene's germline CDR1 is MNHEY and CDR2 SVGAGI. V lost 0 bases to trimming and J lost 0 bases, with 11 bases between them. CDR3 residues: CASSYSERVTTNEKLFF. The CDR3 nucleotides read TGTGCCAGCAGTTACTCCGAAAGAGTTACAACTAATGAAAAACTGTTTTTT.

The table lists this clonotype with many counts. This sequence joins TRBV3-1 and TRBJ1-1; D is ambiguous. Per germline, CDR1 LGHDT and CDR2 YNNKEL (reference sequence). There are 13 residues in the CDR3. Deletions cut 1 base from V and 5 bases from J, with 8 bases between. This CDR3 reads CASSQGRQTEAFF. DNA of the CDR3: TGTGCCAGCAGCCAAGGTCGGCAGACTGAAGCTTTCTTT.

This clonotype appeared many times. The rearrangement uses TRBV5-6 and TRBJ2-7; D is perhaps TRBD1 or TRBD2 (6 bases each). Germline CDR1 reads SGHDT; CDR2 reads YYEEEE. V lost 3 bases, J lost 2 bases, and 18 bases lay in between. The CDR3 is 16 amino acids. CDR3 in DNA: TGTGCCAGCAGCTCCAAGCTATTCGGGGGCGCCTACGAGCAGTACTTC. Translating gives CASSSKLFGGAYEQYF.

This clonotype has at least ten counts. The J gene is TRBJ2-1, the V gene TRBV3-1; possibly TRBD2 for D (6 bases). V shed 6 bases and J shed 9 bases, with 18 bases lying between them. The CDR3 length is 14 residues. Germline V gene data show CDR1 as LGHDT and CDR2 as YNNKEL (reference sequence). CDR3 region: CASSRDFRRGEQFF. The DNA of the CDR3 is TGTGCCAGCAGTCGGGACTTCCGTCGGGGTGAGCAGTTCTTC.

This clonotype showed up many times. The rearrangement links TRBV29-1 to TRBJ1-2, with D perhaps matching TRBD1 (6 bases). Germline V CDR1 and CDR2: SQVTM, ANQGSEA. The CDR3 extends over 13 amino acids. Trimming removed 7 bases at V and 0 bases at J, with 12 bases between. The CDR3 region has the DNA TGCAGCGCCGCGACAGGAGCTAACTATGGCTACACCTTC. The encoded protein is CSAATGANYGYTF.

This clonotype was seen repeatedly, ten times or more. The rearrangement joins TRBV20-1 to TRBJ1-1, with D possibly TRBD1 on 5 matching bases. The CDR3 consists of 12 residues. Germline V gene data show CDR1 as DFQATT and CDR2 as SNEGSKA (reference sequence). Trimming stripped 1 base from V and 3 bases from J, with 6 bases between. This CDR3 reads CSARVGDTEAFF. The CDR3 DNA reads TGCAGTGCTAGAGTAGGGGACACTGAAGCTTTCTTT.

This clonotype was seen many times. V is TRBV10-2 and J is TRBJ2-7, with 9 bases that match TRBD2. The CDR3 totals 15 residues. V lost 4 bases, J lost 8 bases, and 12 bases stayed unmatched. Germline V CDR1 and CDR2: WSHSY, SAAADI. CDR3 DNA: TGCGCCAGCAGTGCCCCCGGGACTAGCTCACCGAAGCAGTACTTC. This translates into CASSAPGTSSPKQYF.

This clonotype was recorded at least ten times. The chain links TRBV12-3 or TRBV12-4 to TRBJ1-2; D gene uncertain. Trimming shortened V by 0 bases and J by 6 bases, and 11 bases separated the two germline ends. This CDR3 contains 14 residues. CDR3 DNA: TGTGCCAGCAGTTTAGCGCCAGGAAATAATGGCTACACCTTC. Protein: CASSLAPGNNGYTF.

This clonotype was recorded many times. The chain has TRBV3-1 and TRBJ1-1; D might be TRBD1 (5 bases). The CDR3 is 13 amino acids. The germline CDR1 and CDR2 sequences are LGHDT and YNNKEL (reference sequence). Trimming pared 3 bases from V and 3 bases from J, leaving 8 bases between. The CDR3 region is CASSQGTHTEAFF. CDR3 coding DNA: TGTGCCAGCAGCCAGGGGACTCACACTGAAGCTTTCTTT. Variable domain in full (rest from reference TRBV3-1 and TRBJ1-1): DTAVSQTPKYLVTQMGNDKSIKCEQNLGHDTMYWYKQDSKKFLKIMFSYNNKELIINETVPNRFSPKSPDKAHLNLHINSLELGDSAVYFCASSQGTHTEAFFGQGTRLTVV.

This clonotype was seen ten or more times. The chain employs TRBV12-3 or TRBV12-4 and TRBJ1-1, with TRBD1 matching over 9 bases. The CDR3 is 15 amino acids. The V segment lost 3 bases and the J segment 2 bases; nucleotides outside the gene matches: 4. The CDR3 loop reads CASSFRTGENTEAFF. CDR3 nucleotides: TGTGCCAGCAGTTTTCGGACAGGGGAAAACACTGAAGCTTTCTTT.

Ten or more counts support this clonotype. V gene TRBV5-1 combines with J gene TRBJ2-7; 9 bases line up with TRBD1. This CDR3 is built from 15 residues. V was clipped by 5 bases and J by 5 bases; unmatched bases: 11. Germline-derived CDR1 and CDR2 are SGHRS and YFSETQ. As DNA, the CDR3 is TGCGCCAGCAGGGTTTCGGGGACAGGGAGTGACGAGCAGTACTTC. This translates into CASRVSGTGSDEQYF.